A single sample gave rise to the 20 T cell receptor beta chains below, sequenced in a study of cytomegalovirus exposure and HLA in healthy donors (dated by TCRdb to the late 2010s). To prepare the library, the immunoSEQ multiplex PCR assay was applied. For the multiplex PCR, a mixture combining 60 forward primers for TCR Vbeta segments and 13 reverse primers for TCR Jbeta segments was used. TCRdb limited this immuneACCESS table to in-frame rearrangements with V and J called. A share of clones is missing; checked studies link under half to unresolved V genes, and the rest is unexplained. The sample table shows some 100,000 clones, and over 55% are seen once. The top ten clones comprise approximately 16% of the sample. The sequencing input was PBMCs. The receptor set was obtained from a woman aged 18 to 35 in good health and CMV-seropositive.

The V call is TRBV13, the J call TRBJ2-3; 8 bases agree with TRBD1. CDR3 size: 16 residues. Germline CDR1 reads PRHDT; CDR2 reads FYEKMQ (reference sequence). V lost 5 bases, J lost 3 bases, and 10 bases stayed unmatched. The CDR3 loop is CASSHRTGKLTDTQYF. Written as DNA, the CDR3 is TGTGCCAGCAGCCATCGGACAGGGAAGTTAACAGATACGCAGTATTTT.

The V and J genes are TRBV5-1 and TRBJ2-7, with a weak D call TRBD1 (5 bases). Germline V gene data show CDR1 as SGHRS and CDR2 as YFSETQ. Trimming took off 3 bases at V and 7 bases at J, with 11 bases between the two ends. The CDR3 length is 12 residues. DNA of the CDR3: TGCGCCAGCAGCTCTGGGGCTCGGGAGCAGTACTTC. Its protein is CASSSGAREQYF.

This clone appeared a single time. This chain uses TRBV5-1 with TRBJ1-2; D remains unclear. Germline V gives CDR1 SGHRS, CDR2 YFSETQ. V lost 0 bases, J lost 4 bases, and 7 bases lay in between. The CDR3 runs 13 residues. The CDR3 protein is CASSLGGFYGYTF. The CDR3 DNA follows: TGCGCCAGCAGCTTGGGCGGGTTCTATGGCTACACCTTC.

The V gene is TRBV15, the J gene TRBJ1-1; 8 bases match TRBD1. Germline V gene lookup returns CDR1 LNHNV and CDR2 YYDKDF (reference sequence). The CDR3 extends over 14 amino acids. Germline trimming cut 1 base from V and 8 bases from J; bases unmatched to any gene: 6. Here the CDR3 reads CATSRGRGDREAFF. CDR3 DNA: TGTGCCACCAGCAGAGGGAGGGGGGACAGGGAAGCTTTCTTT.

The CDR3 DNA reads as TGCGCCAGCAGCTTGGAGGGACTAGCGGGGACAGATACGCAGTATTTT. This encodes CASSLEGLAGTDTQYF. The chain joins TRBV5-1 to TRBJ2-3; 13 positions match TRBD2. The length of the CDR3 is 16 residues. Germline V lookup: CDR1 SGHRS, CDR2 YFSETQ. Trimming at V came to 0 bases and at J to 3 bases, leaving 1 base not matched to a gene.

V gene TRBV28 combines with J gene TRBJ2-7; 13 positions agree with TRBD2. Germline CDR1 and CDR2: MDHEN and SYDVKM. J was trimmed by 1 base and V by 8 bases; bases with no gene match: 11. The CDR3 spans 17 residues. CDR3 protein: CASGGLAGIPGSYEQYF. The CDR3 coding sequence is TGTGCCAGCGGGGGACTAGCGGGAATTCCGGGGTCCTACGAGCAGTACTTC. Variable domain in full (rest from reference TRBV28 and TRBJ2-7): DVKVTQSSRYLVKRTGEKVFLECVQDMDHENMFWYRQDPGLGLRLIYFSYDVKMKEKGDIPEGYSVSREKKERFSLILESASTNQTSMYLCASGGLAGIPGSYEQYFGPGTRLTVT.

The chain joins TRBV20-1 to TRBJ2-3, with D unresolved. V was pared by 6 bases and J by 3 bases, with 4 bases between. The germline V gene has CDR1 DFQATT and CDR2 SNEGSKA (reference sequence). CDR3 length: 10 amino acids. The CDR3 loop reads CSAETDTQYF. The CDR3 nucleotides are TGCAGTGCGGAGACAGATACGCAGTATTTT.

The gene calls are TRBV30 and TRBJ2-3, with 13 positions matching TRBD2. V trimming: 3 bases; J trimming: 4 bases; junction bases outside the gene matches: 7. CDR1 is GTSNPN, CDR2 SVGIG, per germline (reference sequence). The CDR3 is 16 residues long. This CDR3 reads CAWRPGLAGRADTQYF. Written as DNA, the CDR3 is TGTGCCTGGAGACCGGGACTAGCGGGAAGGGCAGATACGCAGTATTTT.

This clone was seen just once. The chain employs TRBV6-6 and TRBJ1-1, with unresolved D. Germline V lookup: CDR1 MNHNY, CDR2 SVGAGI (reference sequence). With 2 bases removed from V and 3 bases from J, the gap between germline ends came to 16 bases. The CDR3 has 16 amino acids. CDR3 residues: CASSYAPAGTYTEAFF. The CDR3 nucleotides read TGTGCCAGCAGTTACGCGCCGGCGGGTACGTACACTGAAGCTTTCTTT.

This clone was detected only once. V and J are TRBV7-7 and TRBJ2-3; 7 bases fit TRBD1. Germline-derived CDR1 and CDR2 are SSHAT and FNYEAQ (reference sequence). The CDR3 is 13 residues long. V trimming: 5 bases; J trimming: 5 bases; junction bases outside the gene matches: 4. CDR3: CASSPDREDTQYF. CDR3 nucleotides: TGTGCCAGCAGCCCCGACAGGGAAGATACGCAGTATTTT.

This chain links TRBV28 with TRBJ2-7; D remains ambiguous. The CDR3 has 12 amino acids. Germline V gene lookup returns CDR1 MDHEN and CDR2 SYDVKM. Trimming removed 2 bases at V and 4 bases at J, with 6 bases between. The CDR3 DNA sequence: TGTGCCAGCAGTTTACCTCCTTACGAGCAGTACTTC. Protein: CASSLPPYEQYF.

This chain links TRBV19 with TRBJ2-3; TRBD2 aligns across 9 bases. The J segment lost 2 bases and the V segment lost 2 bases, leaving 2 bases of the junction unmatched. Germline V CDR1 and CDR2: LNHDA, SQIVND (reference sequence). The length of the CDR3 is 15 residues. Here the CDR3 reads CASSILAGPTDTQYF. The DNA for the CDR3 is TGTGCCAGTAGTATACTAGCGGGGCCCACAGATACGCAGTATTTT.

The chain carries TRBV4-3 and TRBJ2-7; maybe TRBD2 (6 bases). Germline V lookup: CDR1 LGHNA, CDR2 YSLEER. The CDR3 sequence is 14 residues long. The ends were cut back, 1 base at V and 2 bases at J, with 9 bases in the middle. CDR3 residues: CASSQVGGTYEQYF. CDR3 nucleotides: TGCGCCAGCAGCCAAGTGGGCGGGACCTACGAGCAGTACTTC.

This chain connects TRBV15 to TRBJ1-3, with D perhaps matching TRBD1 (6 bases). The V gene's germline CDR1 is LNHNV and CDR2 YYDKDF (reference sequence). The CDR3 runs to 16 residues. The germline V and J ends were trimmed by 0 bases and 1 base, with 10 bases remaining between them. The CDR3 sequence: CATSRDFGQSGNTIYF. DNA of the CDR3: TGTGCCACCAGCAGAGATTTTGGACAGTCTGGAAACACCATATATTTT.

This chain connects TRBV28 to TRBJ2-2; a weak D match, TRBD2 (6 bases). Trimming cost V 3 bases and J 5 bases, with 10 bases left between them. From germline, CDR1 is MDHEN and CDR2 SYDVKM. The CDR3 totals 14 residues. The CDR3 here is CASSFTGETGELFF. The DNA of the CDR3 is TGTGCCAGCAGTTTCACGGGAGAAACCGGGGAGCTGTTTTTT. Drawing the rest from reference TRBV28 and TRBJ2-2, the complete variable domain is DVKVTQSSRYLVKRTGEKVFLECVQDMDHENMFWYRQDPGLGLRLIYFSYDVKMKEKGDIPEGYSVSREKKERFSLILESASTNQTSMYLCASSFTGETGELFFGEGSRLTVL.

V gene TRBV7-9 combines with J gene TRBJ1-1; D is perhaps TRBD1 (6 bases). From germline, CDR1 is SEHNR and CDR2 FQNEAQ (reference sequence). Between the trimmed V and J ends, which lost 2 bases and 3 bases, there was a span of 7 bases. This CDR3 region has 13 residues. The DNA for the CDR3 is TGTGCCAGCAGCTTATCAGGGGACACTGAAGCTTTCTTT. Translated: CASSLSGDTEAFF. Looking up the rest from reference TRBV7-9 and TRBJ1-1 gives the full variable domain: DTGVSQNPRHKITKRGQNVTFRCDPISEHNRLYWYRQTLGQGPEFLTYFQNEAQLEKSRLLSDRFSAERPKGSFSTLEIQRTEQGDSAMYLCASSLSGDTEAFFGQGTRLTVV.

The chain is built from TRBV29-1 and TRBJ2-3, with 10 bases identical to TRBD2. The ends lost 5 bases at V and 5 bases at J; junction bases unmatched: 10. There are 15 residues in the CDR3. Germline V gene sequence: CDR1 SQVTM, CDR2 ANQGSEA. The CDR3 reads CSVRSGTSEGDTQYF. The CDR3 coding sequence is TGCAGCGTTCGGTCCGGGACTAGCGAGGGAGATACGCAGTATTTT.

The rearrangement uses TRBV9 and TRBJ2-5; 8 bases match TRBD1. J lost 2 bases, V lost 4 bases, and 4 bases had no gene match. The CDR3 loop spans 14 amino acids. From germline, CDR1 is SGDLS and CDR2 YYNGEE. CDR3 nucleotide sequence: TGTGCCAGCAGCCTTACAGGGGGACAAGAGACCCAGTACTTC. Protein: CASSLTGGQETQYF.

This clone came up a few times. The same CDR3 is also encoded by other DNA sequences in this sample. This chain uses TRBV29-1 with TRBJ2-3; 12 nucleotides agree with TRBD2. The CDR3 consists of 16 residues. Trimming cost V 3 bases and J 4 bases; bases outside gene matches: 8. Germline values: CDR1 SQVTM, CDR2 ANQGSEA. CDR3 DNA: TGCAGCGTTGATCCGACTAGCGGGAGTCATTCAGATACGCAGTATTTT. Its translation is CSVDPTSGSHSDTQYF.

The V and J genes are TRBV5-1 and TRBJ2-7; 11 nucleotides agree with TRBD2. The V gene's germline CDR1 is SGHRS and CDR2 YFSETQ. The junction had 6 bases not matched to a gene; V was cut back by 5 bases and J by 5 bases. This CDR3 contains 14 residues. This CDR3 reads CASSYSGRAHEQYF. The CDR3 DNA sequence: TGCGCCAGCAGTTATAGCGGGAGGGCCCACGAGCAGTACTTC.